This passage covers 7 T cell receptor beta chains from one sample sequenced in a study of blood T cells in healthy people across ages. PCR was performed a second time for about 7 to 12 cycles using a sample-barcoded 5' primer and a J-beta primer mix. TCRdb used MiXCR to reprocess the 5' RACE reads, holding one entry per CDR3 protein. The sample has about 840,000 distinct CDR3 sequences; almost 30% are singletons. These data were likewise used in another study, on T cells of mothers and their children.

The sample comprised blood. Source of these receptors: a woman aged 35 to 49 in good health.

Remarks on this clonotype: At one of its ends the junction is not consistent with the germline gene, which may arise from a read error. The chain joins TRBV12-3 or TRBV12-4 to TRBJ2-1; TRBD2 aligns across 13 bases. The CDR3 has 14 residues. CDR3 coding DNA: TGTGCCAGCAGTCTACTAGCGGGGGGGAATGAGCGGTTCTTC. Translation: CASSLLAGGNERFF.

V gene TRBV28 combines with J gene TRBJ1-2, with D possibly TRBD1 on 6 matching bases. The CDR3 totals 15 residues. Germline V gene sequence: CDR1 MDHEN, CDR2 SYDVKM. Trimming left V 2 bases short and J 8 bases short, with 18 bases between. The CDR3: CASSLGLQGMGGYTF. The CDR3, as DNA: TGTGCCAGCAGTTTAGGGTTACAGGGTATGGGCGGCTACACCTTC.

Regarding this clonotype: The germline gene is not matched at one end of the junction; a read error may be the cause. The chain carries TRBV7-2 and TRBJ1-2; D possibly corresponds to TRBD1 (6 bases). The germline gives CDR1 SGHTA, CDR2 FQGNSA. The CDR3 spans 18 residues. The CDR3 DNA reads as TGTGCCAGCAACTTATTGGGGGGGACTAAGGGGGATAACTATGGCTACACCTTC. It codes for CASNLLGGTKGDNYGYTF.

This clonotype was seen only a few times. The chain recombines TRBV19 with TRBJ1-5, with D uncertain. V was cut by 7 bases and J by 0 bases, with 13 bases left in between. The germline gives CDR1 LNHDA, CDR2 SQIVND (reference sequence). The CDR3 is 15 amino acids. The CDR3 DNA sequence: TGTGCCAGTAAAGTTGTGGAAGGTAGCAATCAGCCCCAGCATTTT. It yields the protein CASKVVEGSNQPQHF.

The table lists this clonotype with a few counts. The CDR3 spells CATSGPGTGILRTEAFF. CDR3 nucleotide sequence: TGTGCCACCAGTGGCCCCGGGACAGGGATCCTTCGAACTGAAGCTTTCTTT. V and J are TRBV24-1 and TRBJ1-1; 9 bases map to TRBD1. V trimming: 5 bases; J trimming: 5 bases; junction bases outside the gene matches: 14. Germline V CDR1 and CDR2: KGHDR, SFDVKD. The CDR3 has 17 amino acids.

This clonotype was detected a few times. The rearrangement joins TRBV15 to TRBJ1-4; no firm D call. V lost 2 bases and J 8 bases, leaving 15 bases between the germline ends. This CDR3 has 15 amino acids. The germline gives CDR1 LNHNV, CDR2 YYDKDF (reference sequence). CDR3 nucleotides: TGTGCCACCAGCAGATCCGTCGGAGATTACGAAAAACTGTTTTTT. Its translation: CATSRSVGDYEKLFF.

CDR3 residues: CRAMGNTDTQYF. CDR3 bases: TGCAGGGCGATGGGTAACACAGATACGCAGTATTTT. This rearrangement joins TRBV20-1 to TRBJ2-3; D gene unclear. The CDR3 totals 12 residues. CDR1 is DFQATT and CDR2 is SNEGSKA in the germline V gene (reference sequence).